This is a list of T cell receptor beta chains from one sample in a study of regulatory T cells in long-lasting Graves disease. TCRdb redid the calling of the multiplex PCR reads with MiXCR, one entry per CDR3 protein. The profile shows 300,000 to 450,000 distinct CDR3 sequences, roughly a sixth of them singletons. Sample: peripheral blood mononuclear cells (PBMCs), taken at new diagnosis, from a patient treated with antithyroid drugs. All receptors come from a female donor with Graves disease. Each CDR3 is given with its conserved first and last residue. D genes are given only for firm matches. Rows may omit the clone size; those that give it use once, few, many or a size class.

cdr3_nt: TGCAGTGCTGCCGGGTGGGGAATCCATCAGCCCCAGCATTTT; cdr3_aa: CSAAGWGIHQPQHF; clone_size: .; j_call: TRBJ1-5; d_call: .; v_call: TRBV20-1
cdr3_nt: TGTGCCAGCAGTGAGAGGACTAGCGGGATCGGGCAAGAGACCCAGTACTTC; cdr3_aa: CASSERTSGIGQETQYF; clone_size: many; j_call: TRBJ2-5; d_call: TRBD2; v_call: TRBV25-1
cdr3_nt: TGTGCCAGCGGGTGGCCGGCTGGGGCCAACGTCCTGACTTTC; cdr3_aa: CASGWPAGANVLTF; clone_size: many; j_call: TRBJ2-6; d_call: .; v_call: TRBV28
cdr3_nt: TGTGCCACCACGGGTGGGGATTGGAACTATGGCTACACCTTC; cdr3_aa: CATTGGDWNYGYTF; clone_size: many; j_call: TRBJ1-2; d_call: .; v_call: TRBV28
cdr3_nt: TGTGCCAGCCCACGACGTAGCGGCTATGGCTACACCTTC; cdr3_aa: CASPRRSGYGYTF; clone_size: many; j_call: TRBJ1-2; d_call: .; v_call: TRBV6-2/TRBV6-3
cdr3_nt: TGCGCCAGCAGCAGGGGGCTAGCGGGAGAGGAGACCCAGTACTTC; cdr3_aa: CASSRGLAGEETQYF; clone_size: .; j_call: TRBJ2-5; d_call: TRBD2; v_call: TRBV4-3
cdr3_nt: TGCGCCAGCAGCCCCGGAGCAGGGGGCATAAGCTACACCTTC; cdr3_aa: CASSPGAGGISYTF; clone_size: .; j_call: TRBJ1-2; d_call: TRBD1; v_call: TRBV5-1
cdr3_nt: TGCGCCAGCAGCTGGAAAATAAATCAGCCCCAGCATTTT; cdr3_aa: CASSWKINQPQHF; clone_size: many; j_call: TRBJ1-5; d_call: .; v_call: TRBV5-1
cdr3_nt: TGTGCCAGCCTACGGGCAGGGGGCTTGGGGGAGCAGTACTTC; cdr3_aa: CASLRAGGLGEQYF; clone_size: many; j_call: TRBJ2-7; d_call: TRBD1; v_call: TRBV12-3/TRBV12-4
cdr3_nt: TGTGCCAGCAGACACACCCTAGCGGGAGGGCGTCCCACCGGGGAGCTGTTTTTT; cdr3_aa: CASRHTLAGGRPTGELFF; clone_size: once; j_call: TRBJ2-2; d_call: TRBD2; v_call: TRBV7-3
cdr3_nt: TGCAGTGCTTACCGAGGGGGCAGCGGGAGGGCCAATGAGCAGTTCTTC; cdr3_aa: CSAYRGGSGRANEQFF; clone_size: many; j_call: TRBJ2-1; d_call: TRBD2; v_call: TRBV20-1
cdr3_nt: TGTGCCAGCAGCTTACGCAGGGGCTTTCGGGAGACCCAGTACTTC; cdr3_aa: CASSLRRGFRETQYF; clone_size: few; j_call: TRBJ2-5; d_call: .; v_call: TRBV7-2
cdr3_nt: TGCGCCAGCAGCTCCGGGAATAACGGCCGCTACAATGAGCAGTTCTTC; cdr3_aa: CASSSGNNGRYNEQFF; clone_size: .; j_call: TRBJ2-1; d_call: .; v_call: TRBV5-1
cdr3_nt: TGCAGCGTTCCCCACCCGACGAACTACAATGAGCAGTTCTTC; cdr3_aa: CSVPHPTNYNEQFF; clone_size: many; j_call: TRBJ2-1; d_call: .; v_call: TRBV29-1
cdr3_nt: TGTGCCTGGACTAACGGCGCCCCTAATGAAAAACTGTTTTTT; cdr3_aa: CAWTNGAPNEKLFF; clone_size: .; j_call: TRBJ1-4; d_call: .; v_call: TRBV30
cdr3_nt: TGCGCCAGCAGCTTGGAAAGGAGCGGGGGCCCGAATGAGCAGTTCTTC; cdr3_aa: CASSLERSGGPNEQFF; clone_size: .; j_call: TRBJ2-1; d_call: TRBD2; v_call: TRBV5-1
cdr3_nt: TGTGCCAGCAGTTACTCGAAACTAGCCTTCTACAATGAGCAGTTCTTC; cdr3_aa: CASSYSKLAFYNEQFF; clone_size: many; j_call: TRBJ2-1; d_call: .; v_call: TRBV6-2/TRBV6-3
cdr3_nt: TGTGCCAGCTCACACAGGGGGAGTGCAGATACGCAGTATTTT; cdr3_aa: CASSHRGSADTQYF; clone_size: few; j_call: TRBJ2-3; d_call: TRBD1; v_call: TRBV18
cdr3_nt: TGTGCCAGCAGTAGCGGTCGGAGCTCCTCGGAGCCCCAGCATTTT; cdr3_aa: CASSSGRSSSEPQHF; clone_size: many; j_call: TRBJ1-5; d_call: .; v_call: TRBV6-1
cdr3_nt: TGTGCCAGCAGCCTGACCGGGACAGGGGAATGGGAGACCCAGTACTTC; cdr3_aa: CASSLTGTGEWETQYF; clone_size: many; j_call: TRBJ2-5; d_call: TRBD1; v_call: TRBV9
cdr3_nt: TGCAGTGCTAGAGGGACTCCTAGCACAGATACGCAGTATTTT; cdr3_aa: CSARGTPSTDTQYF; clone_size: many; j_call: TRBJ2-3; d_call: .; v_call: TRBV20-1
cdr3_nt: TGTGCCAGCAGTCCAGTGGGGCGGGCGCGTGAAAAACTGTTTTTT; cdr3_aa: CASSPVGRAREKLFF; clone_size: few; j_call: TRBJ1-4; d_call: .; v_call: TRBV9
cdr3_nt: TGTGCCAGCAGCTCTAAGACAGGGAATGAAAAACTGTTTTTT; cdr3_aa: CASSSKTGNEKLFF; clone_size: .; j_call: TRBJ1-4; d_call: TRBD1; v_call: TRBV5-6
cdr3_nt: TGTGCCAGCAGTTACAGATCCTCCACGAGCTCCTATAATTCACCCCTCCACTTT; cdr3_aa: CASSYRSSTSSYNSPLHF; clone_size: few; j_call: TRBJ1-6; d_call: .; v_call: TRBV6-9
cdr3_nt: TGTGCCTCTGGACTAGCGGGTAGAGGAATGTTAGATACGCAGTATTTT; cdr3_aa: CASGLAGRGMLDTQYF; clone_size: many; j_call: TRBJ2-3; d_call: TRBD2; v_call: TRBV30
cdr3_nt: TGCGCCAGCAGCTCGGGTAGTAGTCCATCCTACAATGAGCAGTTCTTC; cdr3_aa: CASSSGSSPSYNEQFF; clone_size: many; j_call: TRBJ2-1; d_call: .; v_call: TRBV5-1
cdr3_nt: TGTGCCATCAGTGGGCAGACAGGGAAAGAGGCGGACACTGAAGCTTTCTTT; cdr3_aa: CAISGQTGKEADTEAFF; clone_size: many; j_call: TRBJ1-1; d_call: TRBD1; v_call: TRBV10-3